This TCR beta chain appears in the sequencing data of a study of OX40 agonist ivuxolimab in advanced cancers. Across the whole study: The dose of intravenous ivuxolimab that patients received every 2 weeks ranged from 0.01 to 10 mg/kg.

The study, taken as a whole, reports: Averaged across samples, CD8+ T cells carried more expanded clones than CD4+ did.

Sequenced by immunoSEQ multiplex PCR; TCRdb stores in-frame clones only, minus some. This table holds around 60,000 clones, about 85% found once. With regard to this clone: What it binds is unknown.

Per germline, CDR1 LNHDA and CDR2 SQIVND (reference sequence). Trimming removed 4 bases from V and 2 bases from J, with 12 bases in between. The CDR3 totals 14 residues. Sample: CD4+ or CD8+ T cells sorted from blood, taken in a trial of the OX40 agonist ivuxolimab. This sequence joins TRBV19 and TRBJ2-7, with D maybe TRBD2 (6 bases). The TCR sequence derives from an adult with an advanced solid tumor such as melanoma, head and neck, liver or kidney cancer. The CDR3 coding sequence is TGTGCCAGTAGTACTCTTGCGGGACCCTACGAGCAGTACTTC. Its protein product is CASSTLAGPYEQYF. Complete variable domain (other parts from reference TRBV19 and TRBJ2-7): DGGITQSPKYLFRKEGQNVTLSCEQNLNHDAMYWYRQDPGQGLRLIYYSQIVNDFQKGDIAEGYSVSREKKESFPLTVTSAQKNPTAFYLCASSTLAGPYEQYFGPGTRLTVT.